The clone carrying this TCR beta chain was seen only once. The sample originates from a study of blood T cell repertoires in COVID-19. Methods used by the authors: By means of reference gene primer amplification, nucleated cell counts were estimated. Sequenced by immunoSEQ multiplex PCR; TCRdb stores in-frame clones only, minus some. The DNA gave D and trimming, while V, J and clone size come from that table. The repertoire includes roughly 75,000 clones, less than 90% of them detected once, and more than 10% sits in the top ten. The V segment lost 8 bases and the J segment 2 bases; nucleotides outside the gene matches: 2. This CDR3 comprises 13 residues. Germline CDR1 is LNHDA and CDR2 is SQIVND (reference sequence).

This TCR was sampled from a man between 45 and 60 years old with COVID-19, enrolled during active disease. This sequence joins TRBV19 and TRBJ2-1, with 8 bases fitting TRBD2. Sequences were obtained from peripheral blood. CDR3 sequence reads: CASAGLAYNEQFF. DNA for the CDR3: TGTGCCAGTGCGGGACTAGCCTACAATGAGCAGTTCTTC.